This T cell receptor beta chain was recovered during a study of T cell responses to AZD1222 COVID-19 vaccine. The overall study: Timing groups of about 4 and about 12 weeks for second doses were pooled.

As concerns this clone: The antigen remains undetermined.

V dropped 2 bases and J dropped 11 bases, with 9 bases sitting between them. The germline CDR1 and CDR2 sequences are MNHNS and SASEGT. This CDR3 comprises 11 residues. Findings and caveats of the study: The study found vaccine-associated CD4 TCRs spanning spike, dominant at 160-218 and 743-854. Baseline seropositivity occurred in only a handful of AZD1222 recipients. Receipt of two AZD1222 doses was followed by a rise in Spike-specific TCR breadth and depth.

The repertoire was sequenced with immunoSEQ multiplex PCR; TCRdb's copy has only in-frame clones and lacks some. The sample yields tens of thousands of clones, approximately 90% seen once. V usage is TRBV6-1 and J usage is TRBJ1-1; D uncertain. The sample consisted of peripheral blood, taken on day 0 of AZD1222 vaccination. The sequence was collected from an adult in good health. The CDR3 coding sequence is TGTGCCAGCAGTGAAATAAGGGTCGCTTTCTTT. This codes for CASSEIRVAFF.